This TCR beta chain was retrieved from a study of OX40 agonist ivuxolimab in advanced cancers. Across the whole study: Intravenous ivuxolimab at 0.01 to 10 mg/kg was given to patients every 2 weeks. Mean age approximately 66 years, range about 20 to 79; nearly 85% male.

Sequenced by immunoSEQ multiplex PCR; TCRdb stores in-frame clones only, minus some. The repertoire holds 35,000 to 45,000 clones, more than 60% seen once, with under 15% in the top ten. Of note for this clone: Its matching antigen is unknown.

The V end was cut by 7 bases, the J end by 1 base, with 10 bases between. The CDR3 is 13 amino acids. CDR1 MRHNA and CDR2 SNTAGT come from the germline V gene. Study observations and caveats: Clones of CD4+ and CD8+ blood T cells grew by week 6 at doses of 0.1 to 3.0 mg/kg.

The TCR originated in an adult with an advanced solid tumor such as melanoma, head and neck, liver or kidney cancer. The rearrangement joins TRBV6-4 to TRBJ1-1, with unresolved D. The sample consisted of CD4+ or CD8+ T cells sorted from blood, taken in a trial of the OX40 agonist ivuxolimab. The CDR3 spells CASKQQRNTEAFF. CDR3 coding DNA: TGTGCCAGCAAGCAACAGAGGAACACTGAAGCTTTCTTT.